These 18 T cell receptor beta chains originate from one sample sequenced in a study of T cells after yellow fever vaccination. TCRdb redid the calling of the 5' RACE reads with MiXCR, one entry per CDR3 protein. The sample has about 350,000 distinct CDR3 sequences, around 13% seen once. Sequences were derived from CD4+ T cells sorted from PBMCs, sampled 15 days after the yellow fever booster vaccination. These receptor sequences come from a man younger than 35 who received the YFV17D yellow fever vaccine.

This chain uses TRBV28 with TRBJ1-4; D uncertain. This CDR3 is built from 15 residues. From germline, CDR1 is MDHEN and CDR2 SYDVKM. Trimming shortened V by 6 bases and J by 0 bases, and 11 bases separated the two germline ends. CDR3 in amino acids: CASRTTGATNEKLFF. In DNA form, the CDR3 reads TGTGCCAGCAGGACGACGGGAGCAACTAATGAAAAACTGTTTTTT.

This clonotype was counted many times. The chain couples TRBV20-1 to TRBJ2-5, with 7 bases that match TRBD2. This CDR3 is built from 17 residues. Per the germline V gene, CDR1 is DFQATT and CDR2 is SNEGSKA (reference sequence). The V gene end was trimmed by 1 base and the J gene end by 4 bases; junction bases not matched to a gene: 15. The CDR3 reads CSARVAPGAGWGETQYF. CDR3 bases: TGCAGTGCTAGAGTCGCCCCGGGAGCGGGGTGGGGAGAGACCCAGTACTTC.

This clonotype has at least ten counts. The CDR3 spells CASSTQGVADTQYF. CDR3 DNA: TGCGCCAGCAGCACACAGGGTGTAGCAGATACGCAGTATTTT. The chain links TRBV5-1 to TRBJ2-3; the D gene is possibly TRBD1 (6 bases). The CDR3 covers 14 residues. Trimming removed 4 bases from V and 4 bases from J, with 13 bases in between. The V gene's germline CDR1 is SGHRS and CDR2 YFSETQ.

This clonotype turned up a few times. This chain links TRBV7-9 with TRBJ1-6, with D possibly matching TRBD1 (5 bases). The length of the CDR3 is 14 residues. V was clipped by 3 bases and J by 7 bases, with 10 bases between them. The germline V gene has CDR1 SEHNR and CDR2 FQNEAQ (reference sequence). CDR3 protein: CASSLQGGNSPLHF. The DNA of the CDR3 is TGTGCCAGCAGCTTGCAGGGAGGGAATTCACCCCTCCACTTT.

V usage is TRBV15 and J usage is TRBJ2-5; D is ambiguous. Trimming stripped 0 bases from V and 5 bases from J, with 7 bases between. CDR3 length: 13 residues. The germline V gene has CDR1 LNHNV and CDR2 YYDKDF (reference sequence). The DNA for the CDR3 is TGTGCCACCAGCAGAGATCAGAGGGAGACCCAGTACTTC. Translating it yields CATSRDQRETQYF.

The chain is built from TRBV6-4 and TRBJ2-5; D remains ambiguous. There are 13 residues in the CDR3. Germline CDR1 is MRHNA and CDR2 is SNTAGT. Deletions cut 4 bases from V and 2 bases from J, with 8 bases between. The CDR3: CASSVTAQETQYF. The CDR3 DNA reads as TGTGCCAGCAGTGTTACGGCGCAAGAGACCCAGTACTTC.

The chain carries TRBV7-2 and TRBJ2-7; 7 positions match TRBD1. This CDR3 contains 15 residues. V dropped 1 base and J dropped 6; count of bases not matched to a gene: 9. CDR1 is SGHTA, CDR2 FQGNSA, per germline. The CDR3 DNA reads as TGTGCCAGCAGCTTAGTGGGCAGGGGGACGGGCGAGCAGTACTTC. This sequence encodes CASSLVGRGTGEQYF.

The chain uses TRBV5-1 and TRBJ2-3; 7 bases align to TRBD2. V lost 6 bases, J lost 3 bases, and 7 bases stayed unmatched. Germline V gene data show CDR1 as SGHRS and CDR2 as YFSETQ. This CDR3 has 14 residues. Here the CDR3 reads CASKPAGRTDTQYF. In nucleotides, the CDR3 is TGCGCCAGCAAGCCAGCGGGGCGGACAGATACGCAGTATTTT.

This clonotype has more than one count but fewer than ten. This CDR3 reads CASSLVWSVGPATNEKLFF. In DNA, the CDR3 is TGTGCCAGCAGCTTAGTTTGGTCGGTCGGTCCGGCAACTAATGAAAAACTGTTTTTT. The rearrangement joins TRBV11-2 to TRBJ1-4; the D is unclear. The CDR3 loop spans 19 amino acids. V was shortened by 1 base and J by 0 bases, with 18 bases between the two germline ends. Germline V gene lookup returns CDR1 SGHAT and CDR2 FQNNGV.

The genes are TRBV27 and TRBJ2-7; 8 bases align to TRBD1. The CDR3 is 13 residues long. V was pared by 4 bases and J by 6 bases, with 5 bases of the junction left unmatched. In germline, CDR1 is MNHEY, CDR2 SMNVEV (reference sequence). The CDR3 sequence is CASSSTTGAEQYF. DNA of the CDR3: TGTGCCAGCAGTTCAACGACAGGGGCCGAGCAGTACTTC.

The chain combines TRBV21-1 with TRBJ2-3; TRBD1 is the table's D call, not checked against the DNA. TRBV21-1 is labeled a pseudogene. The CDR3 sequence is 13 residues long. CDR3 DNA sequence: TGTGCCAGCGGCGACAGGGGAACAGATACGCAGTATTTT. This encodes CASGDRGTDTQYF.

The gene calls are TRBV7-2 and TRBJ2-7, with a possible D match to TRBD1 (6 bases). Germline V CDR1 and CDR2: SGHTA, FQGNSA. V was shortened by 2 bases and J by 5 bases, with 13 bases between the two germline ends. There are 14 residues in the CDR3. CDR3 loop: CASSLRQARDEQYF. CDR3 bases: TGTGCCAGCAGCTTACGACAGGCTCGAGACGAGCAGTACTTC.

The chain uses TRBV9 and TRBJ2-1, with D maybe TRBD2 (5 bases). The CDR3 loop spans 18 amino acids. The V gene's germline CDR1 is SGDLS and CDR2 YYNGEE. V shed 1 base and J shed 0 bases, with 17 bases lying between them. CDR3 sequence (DNA): TGTGCCAGCAGCGTATTCAAGAGGGCAGGCAGCTCCTACAATGAGCAGTTCTTC. Translating gives CASSVFKRAGSSYNEQFF.

This clonotype was seen a handful of times. The chain couples TRBV27 to TRBJ1-5, with D maybe TRBD1 (5 bases). The V gene's germline CDR1 is MNHEY and CDR2 SMNVEV (reference sequence). V was trimmed by 2 bases and J by 4 bases, leaving 15 bases between them. The CDR3 covers 16 residues. The CDR3 sequence is CASSLVSGVGNQPQHF. The CDR3 DNA reads as TGTGCCAGCAGTTTAGTTTCGGGGGTAGGTAATCAGCCCCAGCATTTT.

The V call is TRBV18, the J call TRBJ1-1, with D possibly TRBD1 on 6 matching bases. Germline V CDR1 and CDR2: KGHSH, LQKENI. This CDR3 region has 17 residues. Trimming took off 4 bases at V and 1 base at J, with 19 bases between the two ends. CDR3 coding DNA: TGTGCCAGCTCACGGGAGGTAGCCCCACAGGGGAACACTGAAGCTTTCTTT. It encodes CASSREVAPQGNTEAFF.

The V and J genes are TRBV5-4 and TRBJ2-5; 10 bases map to TRBD2. The V segment lost 6 bases and the J segment 2 bases; nucleotides outside the gene matches: 7. This CDR3 region has 15 residues. CDR1 is SGHNT, CDR2 YYREEE, per germline (reference sequence). This chain's CDR3 is CASKPSGGPQETQYF. CDR3 nucleotides: TGTGCCAGCAAACCTAGCGGGGGCCCACAAGAGACCCAGTACTTC.

There are a few counts of this clonotype. The V and J genes are TRBV11-2 and TRBJ1-6; maybe TRBD1 (6 bases). This CDR3 contains 14 residues. Looked up from germline, CDR1 is SGHAT and CDR2 is FQNNGV. V was shortened by 5 bases and J by 9 bases, with 14 bases between the two germline ends. The CDR3 bases are TGTGCCAGCAGCGCTGACAGGCTAGGTTCACCCCTCCACTTT. Translating it yields CASSADRLGSPLHF.

There are a few counts of this clonotype. The chain carries TRBV9 and TRBJ1-6; D is ambiguous. CDR1 and CDR2 (germline): SGDLS, YYNGEE. Trimming shortened V by 3 bases and J by 4 bases, and 17 bases separated the two germline ends. The CDR3 is 17 amino acids. This CDR3 reads CASSALGGPTYNSPLHF. CDR3 bases: TGTGCCAGCAGCGCCCTTGGTGGCCCGACTTATAATTCACCCCTCCACTTT.